This T cell receptor (beta chain) derives from a study of kidney transplant recipient with SARS-CoV-2 infection. This CDR3 spans 17 amino acids. CDR1 and CDR2 (germline): KGHSH, LQKENI. Details on this clonotype: One end of the junction is discordant with germline, which a read error may explain.

TCRdb processed the reads anew with MiXCR; each CDR3 protein has one entry. The table lists approximately 240,000 distinct CDR3 sequences, less than 35% of them singletons. The receptor's source is a male patient aged 25 to 39 who had COVID-19 and was a kidney transplant recipient. T cells may partly derive from the graft donor. The specimen comprised a blood sample, sampled at baseline and on day 111 from a kidney transplant recipient. The chain carries TRBV18 and TRBJ1-6; 9 bases match TRBD1. The chain's CDR3 is CASSLGQGLSYNSPFHF. Here the CDR3 DNA reads TGTGCCAGCTCACTAGGACAGGGGTTATCCTATAATTCACCCTTCCACTTT.